This T cell receptor beta chain was observed in a study of T cells in tumors after PD-1 blockade. TCRdb's copy holds only in-frame clones and misses some; the assay was immunoSEQ multiplex PCR. The sample gives 14,000 or so clones, roughly four fifths of which show up once; more than 20% is in the top ten. There are 13 residues in the CDR3. V was trimmed by 0 bases and J by 5 bases, leaving 4 bases between them. The germline CDR1 and CDR2 sequences are MNHEY and SVGAGI. Template: tumor biopsy or peripheral blood genomic DNA, 616-6,004 ng per sample. V usage is TRBV6-5 and J usage is TRBJ2-2; D call uncertain. The sequence derives from a human donor with basal cell carcinoma. The source material was PBMCs, sampled after anti-PD-1 treatment. Here the CDR3 reads CASSYSRTGELFF. The DNA for the CDR3 is TGTGCCAGCAGTTACTCGAGGACCGGGGAGCTGTTTTTT.